This TCR beta chain derives from a study of blood T cells in healthy people across ages (dated by TCRdb to about 2015). General notes on the study: In model experiments, template switching captured about one uniquely barcoded TCR beta cDNA molecule for every two T cells. Using deep sequencing normalized with unique cDNA molecular identifiers, the study measured how TCR beta repertoire diversity changes with age. Donors were grouped into four age groups: young (average 16 years), middle-aged (roughly 38), aged (around 56) and long-lived (approximately 82). To avoid experimental bias, donors of different ages were randomly spread across the sequencing lanes. Two additional independent replicas of 1 million unique cDNA reads from the same blood draw were analyzed for two donors (one aged 18 to 30 and one aged 80 or older).

A remark on this clonotype: Its antigen is not yet known. Base quality data are lacking; no much larger clone is found one base away.

Receptor amplification or capture employed 5' RACE. Sequencer: Illumina HiSeq 2500. A second about 7 to 11 cycle PCR used a sample-barcoded 5' primer and a J-beta primer mix. A template-switch 5' adaptor carrying 12 random nucleotides introduced a unique molecular identifier onto each TCR beta cDNA molecule. At least 3 million CDR3-containing paired-end reads were obtained from each sample. First-strand cDNA was synthesized from all RNA with the Mint cDNA synthesis kit, primed by a TRBC-specific oligonucleotide. Following uracil-DNA glycosylase treatment, all cDNA underwent a first 18-cycle PCR with the universal primers M1SS and BC2_uni_R. The published analysis was carried out like this. Each sample was normalized by randomly selecting 1 million high-quality reads, each carrying a distinct molecular identifier. Instead of being binned into consensus sequences, reads with shared molecular identifiers were discarded. CDR3 identification, clonotype clustering and error correction used MiTCR with a Q25 quality threshold and the strictest error-elimination algorithm. A nonparametric unseen species model with Euler transformation was used to estimate a lower bound on total TCR beta diversity. The public reads were quality trimmed at Q25 with fastp and then assembled into clones with MiXCR by TCRdb, keeping productive beta chains. CDR3 protein sequences are deduplicated, and each keeps its most common genes and DNA. The V and J calls here are based on TCRdb, not the publication. In this sample the table shows about 680,000 distinct CDR3 sequences, approximately 50% of which occur a single time. The top ten constitute under 35% of the sample.

Donors were under 40 systemically healthy Caucasian individuals from Russia aged roughly 6 to 90 years. Each donor gave ten milliliters of peripheral blood, drawn into EDTA-treated Vacutainer tubes. Ficoll-Paque density-gradient centrifugation was used to isolate PBMCs, with at least 7 million obtained per sample. Total RNA was extracted from PBMCs with Trizol reagent, with at least 6 micrograms obtained per sample. For every donor, flow cytometry on a PBMC aliquot measured the percentage of naive CD45RAhigh/CD27high T cells. Overall study results and their limits: Total diversity estimates from one million sequenced T cells were considered lower bounds and underestimates. Compared with the aged group, more naive CD4+ T cells, fewer expanded clones and increased TCR diversity were shown by the long-lived group, suggesting age selection. Because profiling used bulk unsorted PBMCs, naive and antigen-experienced compartments could not be compared conclusively. A strong correlation was found between observed TCR beta diversity and the percentage of naive T cells measured by flow cytometry. Observed TCR beta diversity per million T cells fell roughly linearly with age, and a significant reduction was already apparent by age about 43. Because the CMV infection status of the donors was unknown, age-related changes in expanded clonotypes may potentially have been confounded.

Spanning cysteine to phenylalanine, the CDR3 consists of 13 amino acids. Only the CDR3 DNA stays, 39 bases, in frame from base 1. CDR1 ENHRY and CDR2 SYGVKD were looked up in the germline V gene. V loses 7 bases at its end and J loses 6 bases; junction bases beyond the gene matches: 6. This TCR derives from a woman aged 55 to 70 in good health. Specimen: blood. The rearranged chain carries TRBV10-3 and TRBJ2-3, with 8 middle bases fitting TRBD1. The DNA is as follows: TGTGCCATCAAGGATCAGGGGGCGGATACGCAGTATTTT. This is translated as CAIKDQGADTQYF.